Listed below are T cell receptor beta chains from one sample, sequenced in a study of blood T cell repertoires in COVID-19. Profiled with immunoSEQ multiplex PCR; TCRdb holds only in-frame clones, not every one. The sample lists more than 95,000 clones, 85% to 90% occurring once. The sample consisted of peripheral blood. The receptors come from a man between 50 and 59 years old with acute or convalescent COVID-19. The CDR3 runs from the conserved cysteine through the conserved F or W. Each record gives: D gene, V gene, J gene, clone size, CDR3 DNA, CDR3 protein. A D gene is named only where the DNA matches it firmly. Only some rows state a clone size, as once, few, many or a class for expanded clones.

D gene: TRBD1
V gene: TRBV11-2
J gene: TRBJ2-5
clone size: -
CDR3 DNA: TGTGCCAGCAGCGTGGGACAGGGTTTACAAGAGACCCAGTACTTC
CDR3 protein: CASSVGQGLQETQYF

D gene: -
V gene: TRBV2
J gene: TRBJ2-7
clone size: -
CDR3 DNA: TGTGCCAGCAGTGCCATCTACGAGCAGTACTTC
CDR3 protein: CASSAIYEQYF

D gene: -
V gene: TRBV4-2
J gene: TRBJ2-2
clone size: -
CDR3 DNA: TGTGCCAGCAGCCAAAAGCCCCGGATCACTACCGTCCGCGGGGAGCTGTTTTTT
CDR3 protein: CASSQKPRITTVRGELFF

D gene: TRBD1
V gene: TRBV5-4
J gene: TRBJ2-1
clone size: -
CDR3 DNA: TGTGCCAGCAGCTTCTCAGGGGGCTCCTACAATGAGCAGTTCTTC
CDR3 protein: CASSFSGGSYNEQFF

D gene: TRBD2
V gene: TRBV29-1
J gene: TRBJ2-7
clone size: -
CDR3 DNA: TGCAGCGTTGAAGATCAGACTAGCGTAAACTACGAGCAGTACTTC
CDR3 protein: CSVEDQTSVNYEQYF

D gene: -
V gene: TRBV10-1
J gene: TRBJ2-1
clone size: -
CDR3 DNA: TGCGCCAGCAGTGAACGGCGGGTCACCTCCTACAATGAGCAGTTCTTC
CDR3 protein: CASSERRVTSYNEQFF

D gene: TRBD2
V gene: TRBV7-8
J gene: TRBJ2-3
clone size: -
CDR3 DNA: TGTGCCAGCAGCTTATTCCCCTGGACTAGCGGGATACAAGATACGCAGTATTTT
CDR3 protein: CASSLFPWTSGIQDTQYF

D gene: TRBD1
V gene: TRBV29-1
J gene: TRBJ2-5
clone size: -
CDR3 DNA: TGCAGCGTGGACAGAGGGACAGGGGGGGAGACCCAGTACTTC
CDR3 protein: CSVDRGTGGETQYF

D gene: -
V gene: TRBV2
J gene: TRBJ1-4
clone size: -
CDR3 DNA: TGTGCCAGCAGTGAAGCCGGGGGGTTATTTGAAAAACTGTTTTTT
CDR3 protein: CASSEAGGLFEKLFF

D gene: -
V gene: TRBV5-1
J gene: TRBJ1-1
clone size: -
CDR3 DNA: TGCGCCAGCAGCTTGAATGCGGCGAACACTGAAGCTTTCTTT
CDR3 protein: CASSLNAANTEAFF

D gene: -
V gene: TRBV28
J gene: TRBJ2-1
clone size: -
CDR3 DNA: TGTGCCACCACAGGACCGGCCTCTTACAATGAGCAGTTCTTC
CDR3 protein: CATTGPASYNEQFF

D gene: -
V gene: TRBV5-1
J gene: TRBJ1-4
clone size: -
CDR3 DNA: TGCGCCAGCAGCTTGGTGGGCTTTAAAGGACTGTTTTTT
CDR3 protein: CASSLVGFKGLFF

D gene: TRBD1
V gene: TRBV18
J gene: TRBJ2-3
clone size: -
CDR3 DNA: TGTGCCAGCTCACCAGGACAGGGTGGCACAGATACGCAGTATTTT
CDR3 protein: CASSPGQGGTDTQYF

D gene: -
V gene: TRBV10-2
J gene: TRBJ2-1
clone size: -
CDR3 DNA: TGCGCCAGCAGTGCCGGGAGTTCCAGCTCCTACAATGAGCAGTTCTTC
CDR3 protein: CASSAGSSSSYNEQFF

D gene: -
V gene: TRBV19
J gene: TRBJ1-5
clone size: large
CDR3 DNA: TGTGCCAGTAGTATCTTCGACTGGAATCAGCCCCAGCATTTT
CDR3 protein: CASSIFDWNQPQHF

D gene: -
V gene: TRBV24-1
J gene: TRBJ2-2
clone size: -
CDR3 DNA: TGTGCCACCAGTGGTGATGGGGGGGGCATCGGGGAGCTGTTTTTT
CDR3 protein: CATSGDGGGIGELFF

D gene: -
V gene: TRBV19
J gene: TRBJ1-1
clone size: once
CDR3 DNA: TGTGCCAGTAGTGGTAAAGGGGTTGTTGGCACTGAAGCTTTCTTT
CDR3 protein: CASSGKGVVGTEAFF

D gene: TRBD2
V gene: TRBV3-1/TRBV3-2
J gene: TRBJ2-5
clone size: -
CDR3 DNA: TGTGCCAGCAGCCACGGGGGGGAGACCCAGTACTTC
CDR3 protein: CASSHGGETQYF

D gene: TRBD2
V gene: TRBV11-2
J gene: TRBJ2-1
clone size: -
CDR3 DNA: TGTGCCAGCAGCCCCGTAGCGGGAGGGGGAAATGAGCAGTTCTTC
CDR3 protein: CASSPVAGGGNEQFF

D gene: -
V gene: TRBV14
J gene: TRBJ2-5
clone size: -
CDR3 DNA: TGTGCCAGCAGCCAAGGTCTCAGGGAGACCCAGTACTTC
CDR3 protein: CASSQGLRETQYF

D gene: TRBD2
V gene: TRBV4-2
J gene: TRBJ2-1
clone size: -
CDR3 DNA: TGTGCCAGCAGCTGGACTAGCGGGAGCTCCTACAATGAGCAGTTCTTC
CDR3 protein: CASSWTSGSSYNEQFF

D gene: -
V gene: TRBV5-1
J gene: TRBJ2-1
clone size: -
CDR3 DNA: TGCGCCAGCAGCAGCGGAGATTACAATGAGCAGTTCTTC
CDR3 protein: CASSSGDYNEQFF

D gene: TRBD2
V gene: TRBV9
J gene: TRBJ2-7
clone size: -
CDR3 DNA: TGTGCCAGCAGCGTAGGGAGCGGGAGGCTATACGAGCAGTACTTC
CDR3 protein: CASSVGSGRLYEQYF

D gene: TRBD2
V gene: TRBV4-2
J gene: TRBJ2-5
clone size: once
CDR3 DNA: TGTGCCAGCAGCCAGGCTAGCGGGCTAACCCAAGAGACCCAGTACTTC
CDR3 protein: CASSQASGLTQETQYF

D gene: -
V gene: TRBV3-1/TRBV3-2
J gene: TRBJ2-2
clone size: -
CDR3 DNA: TGTGCCAGCAGCCATCGGGTTGGTGTGGCCGGGGAGCTGTTTTTT
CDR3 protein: CASSHRVGVAGELFF

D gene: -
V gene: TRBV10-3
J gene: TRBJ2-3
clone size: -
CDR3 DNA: TGTGCCATCGGCCCCACAGATACGCAGTATTTT
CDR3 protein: CAIGPTDTQYF

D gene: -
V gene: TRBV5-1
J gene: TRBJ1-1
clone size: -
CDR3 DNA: TGCGCCAGCAGCCCGGGACACCTGAACACTGAAGCTTTCTTT
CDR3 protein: CASSPGHLNTEAFF

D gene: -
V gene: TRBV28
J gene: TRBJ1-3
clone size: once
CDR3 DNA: TGTGCCAGCAGCCGACTTTCCATTCAGGGTCCAGGAAACACCATATATTTT
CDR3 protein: CASSRLSIQGPGNTIYF